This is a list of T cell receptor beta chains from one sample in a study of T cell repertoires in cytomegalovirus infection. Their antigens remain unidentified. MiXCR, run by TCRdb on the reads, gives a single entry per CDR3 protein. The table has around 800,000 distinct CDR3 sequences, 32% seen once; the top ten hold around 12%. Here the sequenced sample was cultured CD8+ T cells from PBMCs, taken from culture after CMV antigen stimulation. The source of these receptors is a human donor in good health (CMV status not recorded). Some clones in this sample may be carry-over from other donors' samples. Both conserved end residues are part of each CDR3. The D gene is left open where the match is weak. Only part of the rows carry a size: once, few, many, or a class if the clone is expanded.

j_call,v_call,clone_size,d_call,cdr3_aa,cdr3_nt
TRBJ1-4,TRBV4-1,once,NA,CASSQGPMRVSNEKLFF,TGCGCCAGCAGCCAAGGGCCTATGAGGGTTTCTAATGAAAAACTGTTTTTT
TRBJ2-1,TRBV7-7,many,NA,CASSLTGVSSDEQFF,TGTGCTAGCAGCTTAACGGGTGTCTCTAGCGATGAGCAGTTCTTC
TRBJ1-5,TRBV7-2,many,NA,CASSLYTIGGYSNQPQHF,TGTGCCAGCAGCCTATACACGATTGGGGGCTATAGCAATCAGCCCCAGCATTTT
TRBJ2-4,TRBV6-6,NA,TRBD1,CASSTWDREGKNIQYF,TGTGCCAGCAGTACTTGGGACAGGGAAGGCAAAAACATTCAGTACTTC
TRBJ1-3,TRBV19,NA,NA,CASSFSIDRFGGNTIYF,TGTGCCAGTAGTTTTTCGATAGACAGGTTCGGAGGAAACACCATATATTTT
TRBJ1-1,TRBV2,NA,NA,CASRDPREKPEAFF,TGTGCCAGCAGGGACCCCAGGGAGAAACCTGAAGCTTTCTTT
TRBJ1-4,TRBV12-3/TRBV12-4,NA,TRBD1,CASRLNGTVEKLFF,TGTGCCAGCAGGCTCAATGGGACAGTTGAAAAACTGTTTTTT
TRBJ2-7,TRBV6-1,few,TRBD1,CAGGQGSYEQYF,TGTGCCGGGGGACAGGGTTCCTACGAGCAGTACTTC
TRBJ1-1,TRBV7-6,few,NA,CASSLLFGVNTEAFF,TGTGCCAGCAGCCTTCTTTTCGGTGTGAACACTGAAGCTTTCTTT
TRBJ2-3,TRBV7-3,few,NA,CASSLTQGRTDTQYF,TGTGCCAGCAGCTTAACGCAGGGAAGGACAGATACGCAGTATTTT
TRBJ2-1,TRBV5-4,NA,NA,CASSLTSTPNNEQFF,TGTGCCAGCAGCTTGACGTCTACCCCTAACAATGAGCAGTTCTTC
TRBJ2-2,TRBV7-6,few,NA,CASSPDPVPGELFF,TGTGCCAGCAGCCCAGACCCAGTCCCCGGGGAGCTGTTTTTT
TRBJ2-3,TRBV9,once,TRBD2,CASSVAGLAGGGPSTDTQYF,TGTGCCAGCAGCGTAGCTGGACTAGCGGGGGGTGGTCCTAGCACAGATACGCAGTATTTT
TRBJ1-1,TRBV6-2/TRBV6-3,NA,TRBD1,CASRPPGTVNTEAFF,TGTGCCAGCAGACCACCCGGGACAGTGAACACTGAAGCTTTCTTT
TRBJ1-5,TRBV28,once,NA,CASSPLRYQPQHF,TGTGCCAGCAGTCCGCTTCGCTATCAGCCCCAGCATTTT
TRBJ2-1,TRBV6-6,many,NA,CASSYYGGYSYNEQFF,TGTGCCAGCAGTTACTATGGGGGGTACTCCTACAATGAGCAGTTCTTC
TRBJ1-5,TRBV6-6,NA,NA,CASSYFVEPQHF,TGTGCCAGCAGTTACTTTGTGGAGCCCCAGCATTTT
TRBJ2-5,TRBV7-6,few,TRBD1,CASNIYMAGQGQETQYF,TGTGCCAGCAATATATATATGGCGGGACAGGGACAAGAGACCCAGTACTTC